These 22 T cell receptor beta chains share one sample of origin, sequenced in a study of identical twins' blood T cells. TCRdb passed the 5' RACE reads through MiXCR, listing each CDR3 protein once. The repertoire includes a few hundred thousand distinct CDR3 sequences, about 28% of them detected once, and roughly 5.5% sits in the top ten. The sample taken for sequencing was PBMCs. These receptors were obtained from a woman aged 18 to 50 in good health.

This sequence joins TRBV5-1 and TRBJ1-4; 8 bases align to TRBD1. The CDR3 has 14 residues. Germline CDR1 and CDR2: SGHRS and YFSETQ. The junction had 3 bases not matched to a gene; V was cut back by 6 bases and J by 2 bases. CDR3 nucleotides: TGCGCCAGCACCTCAGGGGGCACTAATGAAAAACTGTTTTTT. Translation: CASTSGGTNEKLFF.

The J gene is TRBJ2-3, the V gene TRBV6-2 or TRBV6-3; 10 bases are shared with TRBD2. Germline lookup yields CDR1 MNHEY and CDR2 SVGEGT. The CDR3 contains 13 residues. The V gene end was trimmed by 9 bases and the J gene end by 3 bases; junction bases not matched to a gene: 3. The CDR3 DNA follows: TGTGCCAGTGCGGGACTAGCGACAGATACGCAGTATTTT. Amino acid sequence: CASAGLATDTQYF.

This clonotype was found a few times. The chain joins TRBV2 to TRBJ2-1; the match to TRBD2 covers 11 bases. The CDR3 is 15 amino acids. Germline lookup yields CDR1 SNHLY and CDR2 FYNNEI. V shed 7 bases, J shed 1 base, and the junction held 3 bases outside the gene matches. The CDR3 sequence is CASTSGRISYNEQFF. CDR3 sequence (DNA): TGTGCCAGCACTAGCGGGAGGATATCCTACAATGAGCAGTTCTTC.

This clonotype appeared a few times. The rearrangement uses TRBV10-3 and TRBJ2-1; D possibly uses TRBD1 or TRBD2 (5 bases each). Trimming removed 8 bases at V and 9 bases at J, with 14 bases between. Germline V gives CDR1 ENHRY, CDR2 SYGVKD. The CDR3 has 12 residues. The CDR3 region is CAIEGPRGEQFF. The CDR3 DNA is TGTGCCATCGAAGGACCGAGGGGTGAGCAGTTCTTC.

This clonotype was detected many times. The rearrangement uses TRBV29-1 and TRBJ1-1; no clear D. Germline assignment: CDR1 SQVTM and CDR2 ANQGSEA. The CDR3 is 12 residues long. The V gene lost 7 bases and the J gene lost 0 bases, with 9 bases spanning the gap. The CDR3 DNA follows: TGCAGCGGCTTTAGAGTGAACACTGAAGCTTTCTTT. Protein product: CSGFRVNTEAFF.

The CDR3 DNA reads TGTGCCAGCAGTTTAACCCTTCCTTCCAATGAGCAGTTCTTC. It codes for CASSLTLPSNEQFF. This chain links TRBV12-3 or TRBV12-4 with TRBJ2-1, with unresolved D. The CDR3 runs to 14 residues. V dropped 2 bases and J dropped 6 bases, with 11 bases sitting between them.

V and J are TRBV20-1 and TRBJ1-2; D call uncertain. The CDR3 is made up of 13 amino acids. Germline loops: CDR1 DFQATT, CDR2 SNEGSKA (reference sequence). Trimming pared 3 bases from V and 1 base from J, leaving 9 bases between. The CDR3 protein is CSARDGYNYGYTF. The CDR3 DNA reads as TGCAGTGCTAGGGACGGATATAACTATGGCTACACCTTC.

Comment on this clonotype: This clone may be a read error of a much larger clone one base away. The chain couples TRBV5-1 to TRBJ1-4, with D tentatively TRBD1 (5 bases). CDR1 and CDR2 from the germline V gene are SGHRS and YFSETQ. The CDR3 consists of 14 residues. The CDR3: CASTPFGGGEKLLF. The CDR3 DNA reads TGCGCCAGCACCCCATTTGGGGGTGGAGAAAAACTGCTTTTT.

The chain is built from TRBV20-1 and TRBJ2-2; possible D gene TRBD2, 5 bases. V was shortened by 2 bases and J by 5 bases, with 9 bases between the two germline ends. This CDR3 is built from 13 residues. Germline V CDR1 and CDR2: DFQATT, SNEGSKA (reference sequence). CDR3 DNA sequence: TGCAGTGCTAGAATATCGGGGACCGGGGAGCTGTTTTTT. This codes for CSARISGTGELFF.

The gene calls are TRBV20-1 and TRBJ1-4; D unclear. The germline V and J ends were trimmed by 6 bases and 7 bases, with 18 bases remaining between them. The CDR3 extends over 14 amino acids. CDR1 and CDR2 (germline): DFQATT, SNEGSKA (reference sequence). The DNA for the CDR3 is TGCAGTGCAACCGGGCATCTGGGTAGTGAAAAACTGTTTTTT. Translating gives CSATGHLGSEKLFF.

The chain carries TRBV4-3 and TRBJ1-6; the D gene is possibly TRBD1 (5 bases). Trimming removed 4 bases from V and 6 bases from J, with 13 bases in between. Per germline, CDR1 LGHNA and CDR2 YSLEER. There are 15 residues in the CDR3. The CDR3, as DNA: TGCGCCAGCAGCCTTGTCGGGGCCAGTAATTCACCCCTCCACTTT. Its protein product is CASSLVGASNSPLHF.

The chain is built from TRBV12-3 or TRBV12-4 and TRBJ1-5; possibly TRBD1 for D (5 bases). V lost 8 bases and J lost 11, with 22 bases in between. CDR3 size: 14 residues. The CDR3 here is CASAAGRLSSAQHF. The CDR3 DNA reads TGTGCCAGCGCCGCGGGACGGCTATCATCTGCCCAGCATTTT.

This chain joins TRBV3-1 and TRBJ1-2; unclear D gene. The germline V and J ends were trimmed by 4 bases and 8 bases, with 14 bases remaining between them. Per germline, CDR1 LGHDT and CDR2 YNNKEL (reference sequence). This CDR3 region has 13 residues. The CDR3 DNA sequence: TGTGCCAGCAGCCCCGATATGGGAGGGGGCTACACCTTC. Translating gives CASSPDMGGGYTF.

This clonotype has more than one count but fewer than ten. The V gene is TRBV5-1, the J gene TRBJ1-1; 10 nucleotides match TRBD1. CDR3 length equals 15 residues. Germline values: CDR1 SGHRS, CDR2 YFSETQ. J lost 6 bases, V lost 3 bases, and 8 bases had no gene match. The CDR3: CASSYGTGAISEAFF. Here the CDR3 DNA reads TGCGCCAGCAGCTACGGGACAGGGGCAATCTCTGAAGCTTTCTTT. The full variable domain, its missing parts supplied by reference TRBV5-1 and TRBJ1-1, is KAGVTQTPRYLIKTRGQQVTLSCSPISGHRSVSWYQQTPGQGLQFLFEYFSETQRNKGNFPGRFSGRQFSNSRSEMNVSTLELGDSALYLCASSYGTGAISEAFFGQGTRLTVV.

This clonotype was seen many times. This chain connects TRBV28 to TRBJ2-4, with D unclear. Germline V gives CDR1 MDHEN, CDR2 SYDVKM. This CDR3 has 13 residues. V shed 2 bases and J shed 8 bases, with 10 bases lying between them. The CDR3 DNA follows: TGTGCCAGCAGTTTAAGGGTCTCGGACATTCAGTACTTC. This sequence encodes CASSLRVSDIQYF.

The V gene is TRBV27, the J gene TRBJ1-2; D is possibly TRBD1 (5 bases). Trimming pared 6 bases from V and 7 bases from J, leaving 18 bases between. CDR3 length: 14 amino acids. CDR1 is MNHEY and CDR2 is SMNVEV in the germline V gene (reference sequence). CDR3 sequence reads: CASRIGTVRCGYTF. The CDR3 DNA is TGTGCCAGCAGGATTGGGACGGTGAGGTGTGGCTACACCTTC.

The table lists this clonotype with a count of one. DNA of the CDR3: TGTGCCACTCTAGCGAGAGCAGATACGCAGTATTTT. Translation gives CATLARADTQYF. The chain joins TRBV6-5 to TRBJ2-3; tentative D call: TRBD2 (6 bases). Germline CDR1 reads MNHEY; CDR2 reads SVGAGI. Trimming shortened V by 10 bases and J by 4 bases, and 12 bases separated the two germline ends. CDR3 length equals 12 residues.

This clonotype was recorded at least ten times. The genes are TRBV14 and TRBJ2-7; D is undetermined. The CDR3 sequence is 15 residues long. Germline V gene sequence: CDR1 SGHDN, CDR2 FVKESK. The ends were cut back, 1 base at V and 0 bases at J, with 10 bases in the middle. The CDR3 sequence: CASSQVFPYSYEQYF. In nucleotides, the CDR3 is TGTGCCAGCAGCCAAGTTTTTCCGTACTCCTACGAGCAGTACTTC.

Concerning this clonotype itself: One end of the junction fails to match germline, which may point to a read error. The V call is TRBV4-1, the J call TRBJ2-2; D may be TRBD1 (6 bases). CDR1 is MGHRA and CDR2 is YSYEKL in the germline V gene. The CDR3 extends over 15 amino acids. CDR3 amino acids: CASSQGGQNTRELFF. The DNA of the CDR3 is TGCGCCAGCAGCCAAGGAGGACAGAACACCAGGGAGCTGTTTTTT.

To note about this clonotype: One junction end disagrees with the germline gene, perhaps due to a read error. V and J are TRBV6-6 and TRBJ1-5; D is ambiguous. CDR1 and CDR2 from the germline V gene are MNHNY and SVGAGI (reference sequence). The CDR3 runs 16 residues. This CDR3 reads CASTSGVPNSNQPQHF. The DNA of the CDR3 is TGTGCCAGCACTTCCGGGGTTCCAAATAGCAATCAACCCCAGCATTTT.

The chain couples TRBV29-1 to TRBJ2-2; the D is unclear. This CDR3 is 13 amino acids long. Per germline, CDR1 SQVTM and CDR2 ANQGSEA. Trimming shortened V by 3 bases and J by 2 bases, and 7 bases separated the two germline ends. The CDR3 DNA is TGCAGCGTTGAGGTAGAAAACACCGGGGAGCTGTTTTTT. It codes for CSVEVENTGELFF.

The CDR3 nucleotides are TGTGCCAGCAGTCATCGCCACGGGTGGTTAGATTCACCCCTCCACTTT. Translating gives CASSHRHGWLDSPLHF. The rearrangement links TRBV7-9 to TRBJ1-6; D call uncertain. V was pared by 6 bases and J by 8 bases, with 20 bases between. This CDR3 has 16 residues. CDR1 is SEHNR and CDR2 is FQNEAQ in the germline V gene (reference sequence).